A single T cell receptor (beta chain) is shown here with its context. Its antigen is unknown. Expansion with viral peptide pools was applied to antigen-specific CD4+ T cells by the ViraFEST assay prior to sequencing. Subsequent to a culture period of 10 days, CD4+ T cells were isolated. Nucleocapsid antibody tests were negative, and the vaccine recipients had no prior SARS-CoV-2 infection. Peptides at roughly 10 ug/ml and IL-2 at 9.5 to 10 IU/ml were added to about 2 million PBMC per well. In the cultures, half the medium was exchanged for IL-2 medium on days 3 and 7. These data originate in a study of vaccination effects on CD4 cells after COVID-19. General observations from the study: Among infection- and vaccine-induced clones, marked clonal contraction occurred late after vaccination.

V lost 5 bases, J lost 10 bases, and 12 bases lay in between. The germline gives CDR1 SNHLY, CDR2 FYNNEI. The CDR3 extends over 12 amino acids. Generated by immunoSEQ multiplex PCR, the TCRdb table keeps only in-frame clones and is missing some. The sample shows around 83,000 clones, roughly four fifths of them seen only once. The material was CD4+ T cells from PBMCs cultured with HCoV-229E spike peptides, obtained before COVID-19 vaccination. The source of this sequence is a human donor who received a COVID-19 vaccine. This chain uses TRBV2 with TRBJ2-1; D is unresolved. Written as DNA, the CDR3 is TGTGCCAGCAGTCAGGTTAATATCGAGCAGTTCTTC. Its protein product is CASSQVNIEQFF. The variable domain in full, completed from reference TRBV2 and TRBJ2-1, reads EPEVTQTPSHQVTQMGQEVILRCVPISNHLYFYWYRQILGQKVEFLVSFYNNEISEKSEIFDDQFSVERPDGSNFTLKIRSTKLEDSAMYFCASSQVNIEQFFGPGTRLTVL.